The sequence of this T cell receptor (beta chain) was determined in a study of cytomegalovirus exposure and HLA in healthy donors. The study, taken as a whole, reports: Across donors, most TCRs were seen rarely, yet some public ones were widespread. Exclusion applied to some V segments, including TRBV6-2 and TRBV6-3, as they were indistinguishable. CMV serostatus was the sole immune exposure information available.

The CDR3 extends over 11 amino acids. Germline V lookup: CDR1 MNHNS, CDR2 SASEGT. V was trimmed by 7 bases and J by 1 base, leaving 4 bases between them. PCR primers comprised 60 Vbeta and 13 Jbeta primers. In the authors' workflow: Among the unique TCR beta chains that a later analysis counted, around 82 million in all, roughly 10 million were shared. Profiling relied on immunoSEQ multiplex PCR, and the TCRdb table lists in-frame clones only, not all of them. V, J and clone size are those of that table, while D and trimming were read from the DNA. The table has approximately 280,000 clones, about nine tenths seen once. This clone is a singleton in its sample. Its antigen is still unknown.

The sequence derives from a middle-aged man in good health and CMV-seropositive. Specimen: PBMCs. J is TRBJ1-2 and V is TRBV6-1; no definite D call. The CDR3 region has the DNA TGTGCCAGCACCCGTAACTATGGCTACACCTTC. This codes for CASTRNYGYTF.